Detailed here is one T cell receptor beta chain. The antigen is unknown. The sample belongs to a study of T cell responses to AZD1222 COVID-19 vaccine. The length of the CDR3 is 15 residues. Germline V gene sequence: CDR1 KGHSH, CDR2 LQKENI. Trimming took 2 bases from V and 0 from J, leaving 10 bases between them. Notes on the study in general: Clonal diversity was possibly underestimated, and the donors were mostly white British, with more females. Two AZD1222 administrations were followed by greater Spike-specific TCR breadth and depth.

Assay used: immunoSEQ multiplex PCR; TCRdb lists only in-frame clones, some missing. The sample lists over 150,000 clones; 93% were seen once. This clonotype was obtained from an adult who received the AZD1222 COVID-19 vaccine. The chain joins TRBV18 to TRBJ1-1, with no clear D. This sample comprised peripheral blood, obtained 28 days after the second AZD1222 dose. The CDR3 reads CASSPRVGLNTEAFF. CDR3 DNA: TGTGCCAGCTCACCAAGAGTAGGGCTGAACACTGAAGCTTTCTTT.